These 16 T cell receptor beta chains were all obtained from the same sample, sequenced in a study of shared clonotypes between healthy human individuals. Sequencing was performed with immunoSEQ multiplex PCR; in TCRdb, only in-frame clones are kept and a portion is missing. Of about 1.5 million clones in the sample, around 95% were seen once. Sequenced material: naive CD4+ T cells sorted from blood. Subset given: CD45RA+ positively selected. The receptors derive from a man under 40 in good health.

Note on this clone: Other DNA sequences in the sample encode the same CDR3. The chain carries TRBV18 and TRBJ2-3, with 8 bases identical to TRBD2. From germline, CDR1 is KGHSH and CDR2 LQKENI. The CDR3 has 14 amino acids. Trimming took 6 bases from V and 9 from J; bases not matched to a gene: 11. This CDR3 is CASSPGTRGDTQYF. The CDR3 DNA is TGTGCCAGCTCTCCCGGGACTAGAGGTGACACGCAGTATTTT.

Concerning this clone: A read error may account for a junction end that differs from germline. The chain is built from TRBV18 and TRBJ2-1; 12 nucleotides align to TRBD2. The V gene's germline CDR1 is KGHSH and CDR2 LQKENI. CDR3 length: 18 residues. CDR3 coding DNA: TGTGCCAGCTCACCCCTGACTAGCGGGAGCTCCTCCCACAATGAGCAGTTCTTC. Protein product: CASSPLTSGSSSHNEQFF.

The V call is TRBV7-9, the J call TRBJ2-2; 13 nucleotides agree with TRBD2. Germline V gives CDR1 SEHNR, CDR2 FQNEAQ (reference sequence). After removal of 6 bases from V and 5 bases from J, the junction contained 6 bases not matched to a gene. The CDR3 spans 16 residues. In DNA, the CDR3 is TGTGCCAGCAGAGGACTAGCGGGAGTAGTTACCGGGGAGCTGTTTTTT. Translated: CASRGLAGVVTGELFF.

This clone was seen once. This chain links TRBV7-9 with TRBJ1-5; D gene uncertain. CDR1 is SEHNR, CDR2 FQNEAQ, per germline (reference sequence). The length of the CDR3 is 14 residues. V was trimmed by 4 bases and J by 0 bases, leaving 7 bases between them. The CDR3 nucleotides read TGTGCCAGCAGCTCAGACAATAGCAATCAGCCCCAGCATTTT. This translates into CASSSDNSNQPQHF. The full variable domain, rest sourced from reference TRBV7-9 and TRBJ1-5, is DTGVSQNPRHKITKRGQNVTFRCDPISEHNRLYWYRQTLGQGPEFLTYFQNEAQLEKSRLLSDRFSAERPKGSFSTLEIQRTEQGDSAMYLCASSSDNSNQPQHFGDGTRLSIL.

On this clone: Its ends do not fully match the called genes, so a read error is possible. V gene TRBV7-3 combines with J gene TRBJ1-4; 7 positions match TRBD1. CDR1 is SGHTA and CDR2 is FQGTGA in the germline V gene. The CDR3 runs 14 residues. The chain's CDR3 is CASSPTGTSEKLFF. CDR3 nucleotides: TGTGCCAGCAGCCCGACAGGGACTAGTGAAAAACTGTTTTTT. The full variable domain, with the rest looked up from reference TRBV7-3 and TRBJ1-4, is GAGVSQTPSNKVTEKGKYVELRCDPISGHTALYWYRQSLGQGPEFLIYFQGTGAADDSGLPNDRFFAVRPEGSVSTLKIQRTERGDSAVYLCASSPTGTSEKLFFGSGTQLSVL.

The chain couples TRBV27 to TRBJ2-1; a possible D gene is TRBD1 (5 bases). The CDR3 has 11 amino acids. Deletions cut 7 bases from V and 6 bases from J, with 7 bases between. Germline V CDR1 and CDR2: MNHEY, SMNVEV (reference sequence). CDR3 amino acids: CASIRGNEQFF. The CDR3 nucleotides are TGTGCCAGCATTAGGGGCAATGAGCAGTTCTTC.

The chain links TRBV28 to TRBJ1-2; D is undetermined. Trimming shortened V by 7 bases and J by 0 bases, and 9 bases separated the two germline ends. Germline assignment: CDR1 MDHEN and CDR2 SYDVKM. The CDR3 runs 13 residues. Written as DNA, the CDR3 is TGTGCCAGCACCCTTTTCCCTAACTATGGCTACACCTTC. This encodes CASTLFPNYGYTF.

In regard to this clone: Additional DNA sequences in this sample encode the identical CDR3. The chain employs TRBV6-5 and TRBJ2-7, with D unclear. Germline V lookup: CDR1 MNHEY, CDR2 SVGAGI. V was shortened by 0 bases and J by 4 bases, with 10 bases between the two germline ends. The CDR3 spans 14 residues. The CDR3 DNA is TGTGCCAGCAGTTACTCGCCCCCCCCGTACGAGCAGTACTTC. Protein product: CASSYSPPPYEQYF.

As DNA, the CDR3 is TGTGCCAGCAGTTACCTCGCGGGTCGGAACACTGAAGCTTTCTTT. The encoded protein is CASSYLAGRNTEAFF. J is TRBJ1-1 and V is TRBV28; D is unresolved. The CDR3 runs 15 residues. V was pared by 4 bases and J by 1 base, with 13 bases between. The germline V gene encodes CDR1 MDHEN and CDR2 SYDVKM.

V and J are TRBV9 and TRBJ2-1, with 7 bases lining up with TRBD1. Germline V lookup: CDR1 SGDLS, CDR2 YYNGEE. The CDR3 loop spans 16 amino acids. After removal of 2 bases from V and 0 bases from J, the junction contained 5 bases not matched to a gene. The CDR3 bases are TGTGCCAGCAGCGTGACGACAGGGAGCTCCTACAATGAGCAGTTCTTC. Translated, it gives CASSVTTGSSYNEQFF.

The chain combines TRBV11-3 with TRBJ2-1; a weak D match, TRBD2 (5 bases). Germline loops: CDR1 SGHNT, CDR2 YENEEA. The length of the CDR3 is 13 residues. V was pared by 5 bases and J by 3 bases, with 8 bases between. The CDR3 region has the DNA TGTGCCAGCAGCCAGCGGAGCTACAATGAGCAGTTCTTC. Encoded protein: CASSQRSYNEQFF.

V usage is TRBV5-5 and J usage is TRBJ2-5; unclear D gene. The CDR3 sequence is 15 residues long. Per the germline V gene, CDR1 is SGHKS and CDR2 is YYEKEE (reference sequence). Trimming pared 0 bases from V and 4 bases from J, leaving 13 bases between. CDR3 amino acids: CASSLGILKTETQYF. CDR3 nucleotides: TGTGCCAGCAGCTTGGGTATACTGAAGACAGAGACCCAGTACTTC.

V gene TRBV19 combines with J gene TRBJ2-5; 10 bases agree with TRBD2. V lost 7 bases and J lost 2; bases outside the gene matches: 4. This CDR3 spans 14 amino acids. Germline V lookup: CDR1 LNHDA, CDR2 SQIVND (reference sequence). The CDR3 here is CASKLAGLQETQYF. CDR3 nucleotides: TGTGCCAGTAAACTAGCGGGGCTACAAGAGACCCAGTACTTC.

The gene calls are TRBV19 and TRBJ1-1; the D is unclear. The V end lost 0 bases, the J end lost 1 base, and 15 bases lay between the germline ends. The length of the CDR3 is 17 residues. CDR1 is LNHDA, CDR2 SQIVND, per germline (reference sequence). This chain's CDR3 is CASSIESGTAKNTEAFF. The CDR3 nucleotides read TGTGCCAGTAGTATAGAGAGTGGAACAGCCAAGAACACTGAAGCTTTCTTT.

V gene TRBV7-2 combines with J gene TRBJ2-2; D not certain. V lost 1 base and J 0 bases, leaving 6 bases between the germline ends. Germline V gene lookup returns CDR1 SGHTA and CDR2 FQGNSA. The CDR3 runs 15 residues. The CDR3 DNA is TGTGCCAGCAGCTTAGTGGCTTCGAACACCGGGGAGCTGTTTTTT. Protein sequence: CASSLVASNTGELFF.

CDR3 protein: CASRRDRGANTEAFF. The CDR3 DNA follows: TGCGCCAGCAGACGGGACAGGGGGGCGAACACTGAAGCTTTCTTT. The V gene is TRBV4-1, the J gene TRBJ1-1; 11 nucleotides align to TRBD1. The CDR3 contains 15 residues. The germline V gene has CDR1 MGHRA and CDR2 YSYEKL. With V trimmed by 6 bases and J by 1 base, 4 bases remained unmatched.